The next 6 T cell receptor beta chains were all read from a single sample in a study of blood T cell repertoires in COVID-19. Generated by immunoSEQ multiplex PCR, the TCRdb table keeps only in-frame clones and is missing some. The profile shows around 84,000 clones, about 90% of them singletons. The sample taken for sequencing was peripheral blood. Every receptor here comes from a man aged 45-60 years with active COVID-19.

The chain couples TRBV5-3 to TRBJ2-7; possibly TRBD1 for D (5 bases). TRBV5-3 is assigned to the ORF class and has an uncertain function. The CDR3 loop spans 19 amino acids. V shed 4 bases and J shed 2 bases, with 28 bases lying between them. CDR3 residues: CARSPVRQFLFRLTYEQYF. CDR3 nucleotide sequence: TGTGCCAGAAGCCCGGTTCGACAGTTTTTGTTTCGGCTTACCTACGAGCAGTACTTC.

The chain uses TRBV23-1 and TRBJ1-2, with D perhaps matching TRBD1 (5 bases). TRBV23-1 falls under the ORF class, with uncertain function. There are 11 residues in the CDR3. Trimming pared 7 bases from V and 8 bases from J, leaving 11 bases between. CDR3 amino acids: CASTIREGYTF. The CDR3 coding sequence is TGCGCCAGCACAATCAGGGAAGGCTACACCTTC.

The chain employs TRBV7-8 and TRBJ2-1; maybe TRBD2 (5 bases). V was pared by 0 bases and J by 9 bases, with 15 bases between. The CDR3 covers 15 residues. Germline assignment: CDR1 SGHVS and CDR2 FQNEAQ. In DNA, the CDR3 is TGTGCCAGCAGCTTAGCGAGGGAGACGGCCTTTGAGCAGTTCTTC. As protein: CASSLARETAFEQFF. Complete variable domain (other parts from reference TRBV7-8 and TRBJ2-1): GAGVSQSPRYKVAKRGQDVALRCDPISGHVSLFWYQQALGQGPEFLTYFQNEAQLDKSGLPSDRFFAERPEGSVSTLKIQRTQQEDSAVYLCASSLARETAFEQFFGPGTRLTVL.

This chain connects TRBV2 to TRBJ1-5; 8 nucleotides align to TRBD1. Germline CDR1 is SNHLY and CDR2 is FYNNEI. CDR3 length equals 14 residues. V was clipped by 4 bases and J by 7 bases; unmatched bases: 6. CDR3 loop: CASSVGRGLQPQHF. CDR3 DNA: TGTGCCAGCAGTGTTGGCAGGGGGCTCCAGCCCCAGCATTTT. The full variable domain, in which reference TRBV2 and TRBJ1-5 provide the parts outside the CDR3, is EPEVTQTPSHQVTQMGQEVILRCVPISNHLYFYWYRQILGQKVEFLVSFYNNEISEKSEIFDDQFSVERPDGSNFTLKIRSTKLEDSAMYFCASSVGRGLQPQHFGDGTRLSIL.

J is TRBJ2-1 and V is TRBV4-3; D is perhaps TRBD1 (5 bases). CDR1 is LGHNA, CDR2 YSLEER, per germline. The V and J ends lost 1 base and 7 bases respectively, with 11 bases between them. This CDR3 has 14 amino acids. Here the CDR3 DNA reads TGCGCCAGCAGCCAAGGGGTCAGGGTAAATGAGCAGTTCTTC. Protein product: CASSQGVRVNEQFF.

The gene calls are TRBV29-1 and TRBJ2-2; 11 nucleotides line up with TRBD1. Trimming removed 8 bases from V and 4 bases from J; junction bases left unmatched: 6. The CDR3 totals 14 residues. Per germline, CDR1 SQVTM and CDR2 ANQGSEA. CDR3 protein: CSTWDRGVTGELFF. DNA of the CDR3: TGCAGCACATGGGACAGGGGGGTCACCGGGGAGCTGTTTTTT.